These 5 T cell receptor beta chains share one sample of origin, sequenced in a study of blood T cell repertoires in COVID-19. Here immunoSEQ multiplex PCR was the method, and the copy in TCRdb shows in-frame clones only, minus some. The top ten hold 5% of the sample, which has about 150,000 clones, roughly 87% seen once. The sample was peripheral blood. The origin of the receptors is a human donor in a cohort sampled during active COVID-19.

CDR3 sequence: CASSQTGVRPNEKLFF. CDR3 DNA: TGTGCCAGCAGCCAAACAGGGGTCCGGCCAAATGAAAAACTGTTTTTT. This chain links TRBV5-6 with TRBJ1-4; TRBD1 matches at 7 bases. The CDR3 extends over 16 amino acids. Germline trimming cut 4 bases from V and 5 bases from J; bases unmatched to any gene: 11. CDR1 and CDR2 from the germline V gene are SGHDT and YYEEEE.

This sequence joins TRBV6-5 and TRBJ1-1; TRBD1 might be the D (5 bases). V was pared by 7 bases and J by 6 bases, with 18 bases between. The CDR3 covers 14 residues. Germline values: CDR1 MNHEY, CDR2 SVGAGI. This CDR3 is CASKSSPGVSEAFF. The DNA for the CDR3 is TGTGCCAGCAAGAGCAGCCCGGGGGTATCTGAAGCTTTCTTT.

Written as DNA, the CDR3 is TGTGCCAGCAGTGAGTTCCTATACTATGAGCAGTTCTTC. This encodes CASSEFLYYEQFF. The J gene is TRBJ2-1, the V gene TRBV2; D is unclear. This CDR3 is built from 13 residues. Germline V lookup: CDR1 SNHLY, CDR2 FYNNEI. V lost 3 bases to trimming and J lost 8 bases, with 11 bases between them.

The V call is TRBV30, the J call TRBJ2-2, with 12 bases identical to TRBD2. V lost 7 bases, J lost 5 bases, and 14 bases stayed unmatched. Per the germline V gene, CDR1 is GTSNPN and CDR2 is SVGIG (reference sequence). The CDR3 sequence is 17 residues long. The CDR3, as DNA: TGTGCCTCGGGGGGCCTAGCGGGAGGGCCAGGGACCGGGGAGCTGTTTTTT. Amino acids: CASGGLAGGPGTGELFF.

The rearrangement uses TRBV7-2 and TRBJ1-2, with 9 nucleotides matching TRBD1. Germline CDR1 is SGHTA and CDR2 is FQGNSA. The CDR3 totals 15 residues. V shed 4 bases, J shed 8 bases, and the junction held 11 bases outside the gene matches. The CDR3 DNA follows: TGTGCCAGCAGCTCAGGACAGGGGAGTTTGGGGGGCTACACCTTC. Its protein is CASSSGQGSLGGYTF.